Each of the 8 T cell receptor beta chains below was sequenced from the same sample in a study of STAT3 mutations in large granular lymphocyte leukemia. Study-wide results and caveats: Every T-LGLL patient had at least one immunodominant TCRbeta clonotype.

These TCRs' antigens remain unknown. The protocol was immunoSEQ multiplex PCR, while the TCRdb copy is restricted to in-frame clones and leaves out a portion. The sample lists tens of thousands of clones, around nine tenths occurring once. The sample consisted of PBMCs. The receptors come from a human donor with T large granular lymphocyte leukemia. Some clones in this sample may be carry-over from other donors' samples.

The chain combines TRBV19 with TRBJ1-2, with D maybe TRBD1 (5 bases). Per germline, CDR1 LNHDA and CDR2 SQIVND (reference sequence). The CDR3 consists of 13 residues. V was clipped by 7 bases and J by 3 bases, with 12 bases between them. CDR3 region: CASTGTGYYGYTF. In DNA, the CDR3 is TGTGCCAGTACCGGGACTGGGTACTATGGCTACACCTTC.

The chain employs TRBV4-1 and TRBJ1-2; the D gene is possibly TRBD1 (5 bases). This CDR3 is built from 15 residues. V shed 0 bases and J shed 4 bases, with 12 bases lying between them. Germline V gives CDR1 MGHRA, CDR2 YSYEKL. The CDR3 sequence is CASSQDRDRGYGYTF. CDR3 nucleotides: TGCGCCAGCAGCCAAGACAGGGATCGGGGCTATGGCTACACCTTC.

V is TRBV18 and J is TRBJ2-7, with D uncertain. This CDR3 contains 13 residues. Deletions cut 3 bases from V and 3 bases from J, with 9 bases between. In germline, CDR1 is KGHSH, CDR2 LQKENI. The CDR3 coding sequence is TGTGCCAGCTCACCCCCAGGTTTCTACGAGCAGTACTTC. This gives the protein CASSPPGFYEQYF.

The V and J genes are TRBV10-1 and TRBJ2-3; 7 bases fit TRBD2. The germline V gene has CDR1 WNHNN and CDR2 SYGVQD (reference sequence). V shed 11 bases and J 5 bases; nucleotides not matched to a gene: 16. This CDR3 spans 15 amino acids. CDR3 sequence reads: CAPTVSGTTGDTQYF. In DNA form, the CDR3 reads TGCGCCCCTACAGTTAGTGGGACTACGGGAGATACGCAGTATTTT.

The chain employs TRBV19 and TRBJ1-6, with a possible D match to TRBD1 (5 bases). The germline V and J ends were trimmed by 6 bases and 3 bases, with 12 bases remaining between them. This CDR3 comprises 15 residues. Germline-derived CDR1 and CDR2 are LNHDA and SQIVND (reference sequence). The CDR3 DNA reads as TGTGCCAGTAGAGGGGTGGGGCTCTATAATTCACCCCTCCACTTT. Translated, it gives CASRGVGLYNSPLHF. Filled out from reference TRBV19 and TRBJ1-6, the complete variable domain reads DGGITQSPKYLFRKEGQNVTLSCEQNLNHDAMYWYRQDPGQGLRLIYYSQIVNDFQKGDIAEGYSVSREKKESFPLTVTSAQKNPTAFYLCASRGVGLYNSPLHFGNGTRLTVT.

J is TRBJ2-6 and V is TRBV4-1; D remains ambiguous. Germline V CDR1 and CDR2: MGHRA, YSYEKL. The CDR3 is 15 residues long. Trimming cost V 3 bases and J 0 bases, with 6 bases left between them. This CDR3 reads CASSQLFSGANVLTF. In DNA, the CDR3 is TGCGCCAGCAGCCAGCTTTTCTCTGGGGCCAACGTCCTGACTTTC.

This clone was seen a single time. The rearrangement uses TRBV30 and TRBJ2-7, with D perhaps assigned TRBD1 or TRBD2 (5 bases each). The V gene's germline CDR1 is GTSNPN and CDR2 SVGIG (reference sequence). The CDR3 loop spans 13 amino acids. The V and J ends lost 3 bases and 2 bases respectively, with 11 bases between them. DNA of the CDR3: TGTGCCTGGAGCCCAGGGAGCCCCTACGAGCAGTACTTC. Translation: CAWSPGSPYEQYF.

This clone is a singleton in its sample. The chain has TRBV5-8 and TRBJ1-6; TRBD1 is a possible D gene (5 bases). Deletions cut 5 bases from V and 4 bases from J, with 13 bases between. The CDR3 is 15 amino acids. Germline V gene data show CDR1 as SGHTS and CDR2 as YDEGEE. CDR3 protein: CASRRGVRYNSPLHF. CDR3 DNA: TGTGCCAGCAGACGAGGGGTCCGGTATAATTCACCCCTCCACTTT.